This T cell receptor (beta chain) was identified in a study of CD8+ T cells in alopecia areata. Findings and limits, study-wide: With one nonresponder, baseline CD8+ expansion's link to response remains uncertain. It was lesional scalp, especially alopecia totalis/universalis, that showed higher clonality than normal scalp.

Worth noting for this clone: Its antigen remains unknown.

The length of the CDR3 is 13 residues. Trimming stripped 0 bases from V and 7 bases from J, with 8 bases between. CDR1 and CDR2 (germline): SGHRS, YFSETQ. Regarding treatment: oral pan-JAK inhibitor, 5-10 mg twice daily. T lymphocytes (CD4+ and CD8+) were sorted from PBMCs. Once RNA had been extracted, it was reverse transcribed into cDNA to act as the sequencing template. Clones were read by immunoSEQ multiplex PCR, and TCRdb kept only the in-frame ones, dropping some. There are fewer than 100,000 clones in the sample; more than 55% occur only once, and 15% to 17% lies in the top ten. The V gene is TRBV5-1, the J gene TRBJ2-1; no clear D. The sequence was collected from a human donor with alopecia areata. The source material was CD8+ T cells sorted from blood, sampled at week 4, from a patient treated with tofacitinib. The CDR3 is CASSLGYVNEQFF. The CDR3 nucleotides read TGCGCCAGCAGCTTGGGCTACGTGAATGAGCAGTTCTTC.